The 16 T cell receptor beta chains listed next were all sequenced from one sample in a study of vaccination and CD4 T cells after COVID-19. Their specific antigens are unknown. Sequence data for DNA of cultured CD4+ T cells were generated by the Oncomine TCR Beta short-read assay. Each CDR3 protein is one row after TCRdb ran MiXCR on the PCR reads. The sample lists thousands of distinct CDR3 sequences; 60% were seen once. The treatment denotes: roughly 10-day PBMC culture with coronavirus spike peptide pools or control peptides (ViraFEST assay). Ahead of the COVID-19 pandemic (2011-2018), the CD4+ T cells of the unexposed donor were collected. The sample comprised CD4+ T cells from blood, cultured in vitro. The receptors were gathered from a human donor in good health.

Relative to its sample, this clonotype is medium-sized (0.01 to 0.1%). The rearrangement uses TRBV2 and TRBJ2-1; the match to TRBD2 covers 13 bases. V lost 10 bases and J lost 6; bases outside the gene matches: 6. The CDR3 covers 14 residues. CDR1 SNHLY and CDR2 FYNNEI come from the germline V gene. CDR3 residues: CAIPGTSGANEQFF. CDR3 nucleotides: TGTGCCATCCCCGGGACTAGCGGGGCCAATGAGCAGTTCTTC. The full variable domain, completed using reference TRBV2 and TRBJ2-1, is EPEVTQTPSHQVTQMGQEVILRCVPISNHLYFYWYRQILGQKVEFLVSFYNNEISEKSEIFDDQFSVERPDGSNFTLKIRSTKLEDSAMYFCAIPGTSGANEQFFGPGTRLTVL.

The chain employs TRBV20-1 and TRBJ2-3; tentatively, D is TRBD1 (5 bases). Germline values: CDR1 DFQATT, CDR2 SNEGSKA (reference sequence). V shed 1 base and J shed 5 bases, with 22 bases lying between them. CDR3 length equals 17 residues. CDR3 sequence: CSARVTGFSQGEDTQYF. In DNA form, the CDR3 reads TGCAGTGCTAGAGTAACCGGTTTCTCCCAGGGTGAAGATACGCAGTATTTT.

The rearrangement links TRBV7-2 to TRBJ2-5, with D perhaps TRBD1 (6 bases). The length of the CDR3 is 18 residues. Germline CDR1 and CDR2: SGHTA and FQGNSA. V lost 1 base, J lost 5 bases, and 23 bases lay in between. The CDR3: CASSLVGPGRGKGETQYF. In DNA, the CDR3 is TGTGCCAGCAGCTTAGTCGGCCCGGGCAGGGGTAAGGGCGAGACCCAGTACTTC.

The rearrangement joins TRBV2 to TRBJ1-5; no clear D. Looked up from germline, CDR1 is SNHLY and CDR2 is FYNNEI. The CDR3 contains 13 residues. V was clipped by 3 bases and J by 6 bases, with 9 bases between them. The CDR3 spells CASSERTAQPQHF. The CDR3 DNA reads TGTGCCAGCAGTGAGAGGACGGCTCAGCCCCAGCATTTT.

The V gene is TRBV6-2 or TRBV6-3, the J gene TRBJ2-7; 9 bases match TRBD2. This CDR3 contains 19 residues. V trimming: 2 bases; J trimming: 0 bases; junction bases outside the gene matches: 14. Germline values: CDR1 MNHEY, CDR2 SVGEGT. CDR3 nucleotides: TGTGCCAGCAGTTACCCAGAGGGTAGCGGGGGTCGAAGCTCCTACGAGCAGTACTTC. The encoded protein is CASSYPEGSGGRSSYEQYF.

The CDR3 is CASLPAGGTDTQYF. In nucleotides, the CDR3 is TGTGCCAGCCTCCCAGCGGGGGGCACAGATACGCAGTATTTT. The chain carries TRBV6-2 or TRBV6-3 and TRBJ2-3, with 8 bases aligning to TRBD2. The ends lost 8 bases at V and 1 base at J; junction bases unmatched: 5. The CDR3 runs to 14 residues. CDR1 is MNHEY and CDR2 is SVGEGT in the germline V gene.

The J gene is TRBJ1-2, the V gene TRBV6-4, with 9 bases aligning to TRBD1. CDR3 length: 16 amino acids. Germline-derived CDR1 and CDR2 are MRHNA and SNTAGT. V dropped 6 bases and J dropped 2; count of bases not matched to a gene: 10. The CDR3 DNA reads TGTGCCAGCAGCCCACAGGAGGGGACAGGGAACTATGGCTACACCTTC. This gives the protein CASSPQEGTGNYGYTF.

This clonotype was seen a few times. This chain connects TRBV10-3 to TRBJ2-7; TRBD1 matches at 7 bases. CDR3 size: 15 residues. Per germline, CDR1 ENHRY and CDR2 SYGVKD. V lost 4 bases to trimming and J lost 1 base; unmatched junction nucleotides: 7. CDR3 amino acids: CAISGSGTVSYEQYF. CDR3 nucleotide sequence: TGTGCCATCAGTGGTAGTGGGACAGTATCCTACGAGCAGTACTTC.

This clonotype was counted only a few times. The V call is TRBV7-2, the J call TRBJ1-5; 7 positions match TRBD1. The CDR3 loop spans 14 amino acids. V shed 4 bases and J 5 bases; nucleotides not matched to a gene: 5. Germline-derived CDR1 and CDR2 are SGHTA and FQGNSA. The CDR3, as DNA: TGTGCCAGCAGCTCTGACAGGGAACATCAGCCCCAGCATTTT. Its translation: CASSSDREHQPQHF.

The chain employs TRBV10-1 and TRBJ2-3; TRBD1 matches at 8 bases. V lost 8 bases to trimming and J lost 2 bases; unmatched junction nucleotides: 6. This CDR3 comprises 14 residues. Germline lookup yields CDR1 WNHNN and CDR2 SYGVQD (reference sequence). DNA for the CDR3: TGCGCCAGCTCAAGGACAGGGATCACAGATACGCAGTATTTT. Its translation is CASSRTGITDTQYF.

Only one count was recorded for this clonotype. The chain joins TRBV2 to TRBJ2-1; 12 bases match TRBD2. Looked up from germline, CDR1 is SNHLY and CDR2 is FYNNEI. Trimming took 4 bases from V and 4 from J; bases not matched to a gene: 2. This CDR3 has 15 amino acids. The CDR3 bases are TGTGCCAGCAGTGCCGGGACTAGCGGGTACAATGAGCAGTTCTTC. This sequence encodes CASSAGTSGYNEQFF.

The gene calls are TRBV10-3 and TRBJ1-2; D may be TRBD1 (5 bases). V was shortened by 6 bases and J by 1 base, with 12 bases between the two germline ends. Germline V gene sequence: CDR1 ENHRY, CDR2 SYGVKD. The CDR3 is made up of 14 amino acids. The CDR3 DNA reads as TGTGCCATCAGCACCCAGGGTAATAACTATGGCTACACCTTC. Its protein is CAISTQGNNYGYTF.

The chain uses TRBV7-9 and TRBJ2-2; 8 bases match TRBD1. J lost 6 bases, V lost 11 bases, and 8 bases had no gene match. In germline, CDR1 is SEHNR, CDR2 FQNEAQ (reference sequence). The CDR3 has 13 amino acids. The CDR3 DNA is TGTGCCGGAAACAGGGGGGTCGCCGGGGAGCTGTTTTTT. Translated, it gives CAGNRGVAGELFF. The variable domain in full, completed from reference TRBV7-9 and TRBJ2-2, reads DTGVSQNPRHKITKRGQNVTFRCDPISEHNRLYWYRQTLGQGPEFLTYFQNEAQLEKSRLLSDRFSAERPKGSFSTLEIQRTEQGDSAMYLCAGNRGVAGELFFGEGSRLTVL.

This CDR3 reads CSAGTSGTGELFF. DNA for the CDR3: TGCAGTGCCGGGACTAGCGGCACCGGGGAGCTGTTTTTT. The chain uses TRBV20-1 and TRBJ2-2; TRBD2 aligns across 11 bases. This CDR3 region has 13 residues. With 6 bases clipped from V and 4 bases from J, the junction kept 1 base outside the gene matches. Per germline, CDR1 DFQATT and CDR2 SNEGSKA (reference sequence).

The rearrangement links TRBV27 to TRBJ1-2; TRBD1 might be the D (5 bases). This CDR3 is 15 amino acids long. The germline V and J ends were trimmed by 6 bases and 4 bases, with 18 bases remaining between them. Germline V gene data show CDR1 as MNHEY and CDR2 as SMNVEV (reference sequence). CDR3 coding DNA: TGTGCCAGCAGGCCTGACAGCGATCGGGGCTATGGCTACACCTTC. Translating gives CASRPDSDRGYGYTF.

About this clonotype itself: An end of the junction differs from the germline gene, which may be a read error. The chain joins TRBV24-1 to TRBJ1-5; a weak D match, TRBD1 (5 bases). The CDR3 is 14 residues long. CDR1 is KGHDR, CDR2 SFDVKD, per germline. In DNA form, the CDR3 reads TGTGCCACCAGTGATCCATACCAGGGTCAGGCCCAGCATTTT. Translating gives CATSDPYQGQAQHF.